This entry lists 17 T cell receptor beta chains sequenced from one sample in a study of HIV-infected patients and healthy controls (TCRdb year 2014). Receptors were amplified or captured by 5' RACE. Sequencing was carried out with an Illumina MiSeq. The raw public data were reprocessed by TCRdb itself: fastp quality trimming at Q25, MiXCR clonotype calling, in-frame beta chains only. CDR3 protein duplicates are merged, each entry listing the most common genes and DNA. This sample has about 67,000 distinct CDR3 sequences in its table, and approximately 16% of those were observed once. Less than 6% of the sample rests with the top ten. The sample consisted of CD4+ T cells from blood. The receptors originated from a human donor in good health.

In its sample, this clonotype was seen a few times. The chain has TRBV6-6 and TRBJ1-1, with D possibly being TRBD1 (5 bases). Germline CDR1 is MNHNY and CDR2 is SVGAGI (reference sequence). V lost 0 bases, J lost 7 bases, and 12 bases lay in between. This CDR3 has 14 residues. The CDR3 is CASSYSAGEFEAFF. CDR3 nucleotides: TGTGCCAGCAGTTACTCGGCGGGGGAATTTGAAGCTTTCTTT.

This chain links TRBV5-6 with TRBJ2-3, with D uncertain. V was shortened by 0 bases and J by 1 base, with 15 bases between the two germline ends. The CDR3 is 17 amino acids. The V gene's germline CDR1 is SGHDT and CDR2 YYEEEE. The CDR3 spells CASSLAGRSIGTDTQYF. DNA of the CDR3: TGTGCCAGCAGCTTGGCAGGACGGAGTATTGGCACAGATACGCAGTATTTT.

This chain's CDR3 is CASSLNHGETQYF. The CDR3 DNA sequence: TGTGCCAGCAGCTTGAACCACGGGGAGACCCAGTACTTC. The rearrangement links TRBV7-2 to TRBJ2-5; D unclear. The CDR3 sequence is 13 residues long. V gave up 3 bases and J gave up 5 bases, with 10 bases separating them. Germline V gene lookup returns CDR1 SGHTA and CDR2 FQGNSA.

This clonotype was picked up one time. Here the CDR3 reads CSVDRFRSDSGNTIYF. CDR3 sequence (DNA): TGCAGCGTTGATCGTTTTCGTAGTGACTCTGGAAACACCATATATTTT. The J gene is TRBJ1-3, the V gene TRBV29-1; unclear D gene. Germline V gene data show CDR1 as SQVTM and CDR2 as ANQGSEA. The CDR3 runs to 16 residues. Trimming pared 3 bases from V and 0 bases from J, leaving 15 bases between.

This chain connects TRBV20-1 to TRBJ2-7; D is possibly TRBD2 (6 bases). The CDR3 covers 12 residues. Germline values: CDR1 DFQATT, CDR2 SNEGSKA (reference sequence). V dropped 0 bases and J dropped 9 bases, with 12 bases sitting between them. The CDR3 sequence is CSAREPSALQYF. DNA for the CDR3: TGCAGTGCTAGAGAGCCTAGCGCGCTGCAGTACTTC.

As to this clonotype: A junction end diverges from the germline sequence, so it may reflect a read error. CDR3 residues: CANSALTGGYNEQFF. The CDR3 coding sequence is TGTGCCAACAGTGCATTGACAGGGGGCTACAATGAGCAGTTCTTC. The genes are TRBV2 and TRBJ2-1; 9 nucleotides agree with TRBD1. In germline, CDR1 is SNHLY, CDR2 FYNNEI. This CDR3 has 15 amino acids.

The chain is built from TRBV5-4 and TRBJ2-7; 7 bases fit TRBD2. The V segment lost 4 bases and the J segment 1 base; nucleotides outside the gene matches: 8. The germline CDR1 and CDR2 sequences are SGHNT and YYREEE (reference sequence). The length of the CDR3 is 15 residues. This chain's CDR3 is CASSTRTSRSYEQYF. The CDR3 region has the DNA TGTGCCAGCAGCACCAGGACTAGTAGGTCCTACGAGCAGTACTTC.

This clonotype was picked up many times. The chain links TRBV20-1 to TRBJ2-3; 7 nucleotides align to TRBD2. Germline trimming cut 4 bases from V and 3 bases from J; bases unmatched to any gene: 4. This CDR3 spans 13 amino acids. Per the germline V gene, CDR1 is DFQATT and CDR2 is SNEGSKA (reference sequence). The CDR3 here is CSAKAGRTDTQYF. As DNA, the CDR3 is TGCAGTGCTAAAGCGGGGCGGACAGATACGCAGTATTTT.

This clonotype qualifies as medium-sized. The rearrangement links TRBV5-5 to TRBJ2-5; D not certain. Trimming took off 0 bases at V and 5 bases at J, with 5 bases between the two ends. The CDR3 covers 12 residues. Germline CDR1 is SGHKS and CDR2 is YYEKEE (reference sequence). CDR3 region: CASSLESETQYF. CDR3 sequence (DNA): TGTGCCAGCAGCTTGGAGTCGGAGACCCAGTACTTC.

The chain uses TRBV6-1 and TRBJ2-3; D may match TRBD1 or TRBD2 (5 bases each). The CDR3 has 13 residues. Deletions cut 6 bases from V and 1 base from J, with 8 bases between. In germline, CDR1 is MNHNS, CDR2 SASEGT. The CDR3: CASRMGGTDTQYF. In DNA form, the CDR3 reads TGTGCCAGCAGGATGGGGGGCACAGATACGCAGTATTTT.

This clonotype was seen more than once but under ten times. The chain employs TRBV6-2 or TRBV6-3 and TRBJ2-7; the match to TRBD2 covers 12 bases. CDR1 and CDR2 (germline): MNHEY, SVGEGT. V lost 10 bases to trimming and J lost 2 bases; unmatched junction nucleotides: 3. The CDR3 is 13 residues long. CDR3 in DNA: TGTGCCACCCGGACTAGCGGGGCCTACGAGCAGTACTTC. Protein sequence: CATRTSGAYEQYF.

There are many counts of this clonotype. The chain has TRBV18 and TRBJ2-1; D remains ambiguous. This CDR3 is built from 15 residues. CDR1 and CDR2 from the germline V gene are KGHSH and LQKENI. V gave up 1 base and J gave up 4 bases, with 11 bases separating them. The CDR3 reads CASSPLSLDYNEQFF. In DNA form, the CDR3 reads TGTGCCAGCTCACCACTCTCCCTGGATTACAATGAGCAGTTCTTC.

This clonotype has a handful of counts. The chain combines TRBV6-6 with TRBJ1-2; D not resolved. Germline CDR1 reads MNHNY; CDR2 reads SVGAGI (reference sequence). The V and J ends lost 8 bases and 3 bases respectively, with 16 bases between them. The CDR3 is 14 residues long. Written as DNA, the CDR3 is TGTGCCAGCCTTTATATCGGGCATGACTATGGCTACACCTTC. This sequence encodes CASLYIGHDYGYTF.

The sample holds many counts of this clonotype. The V and J genes are TRBV2 and TRBJ2-1; 12 nucleotides agree with TRBD2. Per germline, CDR1 SNHLY and CDR2 FYNNEI. The length of the CDR3 is 15 residues. V shed 11 bases, J shed 5 bases, and the junction held 10 bases outside the gene matches. CDR3 nucleotides: TGTGCCTCCCCCCGGACTAGCGGGGCCAACAATGAGCAGTTCTTC. It translates to CASPRTSGANNEQFF. The entire variable domain, with the rest obtained from reference TRBV2 and TRBJ2-1, is as follows: EPEVTQTPSHQVTQMGQEVILRCVPISNHLYFYWYRQILGQKVEFLVSFYNNEISEKSEIFDDQFSVERPDGSNFTLKIRSTKLEDSAMYFCASPRTSGANNEQFFGPGTRLTVL.

CDR3 in amino acids: CASSLTGEAGELFF. The CDR3 nucleotides read TGTGCCAGCAGTCTCACGGGGGAGGCCGGGGAGCTGTTTTTT. V gene TRBV6-4 combines with J gene TRBJ2-2; a weak D match, TRBD2 (6 bases). This CDR3 is 14 amino acids long. The V and J ends lost 5 bases and 6 bases respectively, with 13 bases between them. Germline V CDR1 and CDR2: MRHNA, SNTAGT.

By share, this clonotype ranks as medium-sized. The gene calls are TRBV7-2 and TRBJ2-3, with D possibly TRBD2 on 5 matching bases. V shed 5 bases and J shed 5 bases, with 11 bases lying between them. This CDR3 comprises 13 residues. The germline gives CDR1 SGHTA, CDR2 FQGNSA. The CDR3 coding sequence is TGTGCCAGCAGCCCAAACGGACTAGATACGCAGTATTTT. This codes for CASSPNGLDTQYF.

The sample holds a few counts of this clonotype. This chain uses TRBV7-8 with TRBJ1-6; maybe TRBD1 (5 bases). The CDR3 covers 14 residues. V was cut by 2 bases and J by 10 bases, with 12 bases left in between. CDR1 is SGHVS, CDR2 FQNEAQ, per germline. CDR3 bases: TGTGCCAGCAGCTTAATCGACACAGGCTCACCCCTCCACTTT. It specifies CASSLIDTGSPLHF.